A selection of T cell receptor beta chains follows, all from one sample in a study of T cell responses to AZD1222 COVID-19 vaccine. Here immunoSEQ multiplex PCR was the method, and the copy in TCRdb shows in-frame clones only, minus some. The table shows about 260,000 clones, with 93% occurring only once. The specimen comprised peripheral blood, sampled on day 0 of AZD1222 vaccination. The receptors come from an adult in good health. Both conserved end residues are part of each CDR3. Fields, in order: D gene, clone size, CDR3 length, J gene, V gene, CDR3 DNA, CDR3 protein. The D gene is left open where the match is weak. Only some rows state a clone size, as once, few, many or a class for expanded clones.

d_gene: TRBD2; abundance: .; len: 19; j_gene: TRBJ2-3; v_gene: TRBV7-2; CDR3nt: TGTGCCAGCAGTACTAGGGGCTGGGTAGCGGGCGGAGACACAGATACGCAGTATTTT; CDR3aa: CASSTRGWVAGGDTDTQYF
d_gene: .; abundance: .; len: 17; j_gene: TRBJ2-1; v_gene: TRBV4-2; CDR3nt: TGTGCCAGCAGCCAAGAATTAACGGGGGGCCTTTACAATGAGCAGTTCTTC; CDR3aa: CASSQELTGGLYNEQFF
d_gene: .; abundance: .; len: 13; j_gene: TRBJ1-5; v_gene: TRBV14; CDR3nt: TGTGCCAGCAGCCCGGGGGACAATCAGCCCCAGCATTTT; CDR3aa: CASSPGDNQPQHF
d_gene: .; abundance: .; len: 13; j_gene: TRBJ2-7; v_gene: TRBV12-3/TRBV12-4; CDR3nt: TGTGCCAGCAGTTTATTCGTGGGGTACGAGCAGTACTTC; CDR3aa: CASSLFVGYEQYF
d_gene: .; abundance: .; len: 17; j_gene: TRBJ2-4; v_gene: TRBV7-2; CDR3nt: TGTGCCAGCAGTCTAACGAGTGGGGGGAGGGCCAAAAACATTCAGTACTTC; CDR3aa: CASSLTSGGRAKNIQYF
d_gene: .; abundance: .; len: 13; j_gene: TRBJ1-1; v_gene: TRBV2; CDR3nt: TGTGCCAGCAGTCCCGAGTCGAACACTGAAGCTTTCTTT; CDR3aa: CASSPESNTEAFF
d_gene: TRBD2; abundance: .; len: 15; j_gene: TRBJ2-3; v_gene: TRBV10-1; CDR3nt: TGCGCCAGCAGTGAGTCCACTAGCGGCACAGATACGCAGTATTTT; CDR3aa: CASSESTSGTDTQYF
d_gene: .; abundance: .; len: 15; j_gene: TRBJ1-6; v_gene: TRBV19; CDR3nt: TGTGCCAGTTCCTTAGGGGGGGCGATCAATTCACCCCTCCACTTT; CDR3aa: CASSLGGAINSPLHF
d_gene: TRBD1; abundance: .; len: 15; j_gene: TRBJ2-3; v_gene: TRBV5-8; CDR3nt: TGTGCCAGCAGCTTGAAGCAGGGGGGCACAGATACGCAGTATTTT; CDR3aa: CASSLKQGGTDTQYF
d_gene: TRBD2; abundance: .; len: 13; j_gene: TRBJ2-3; v_gene: TRBV10-3; CDR3nt: TGTGCCATCTCCAGCGGGGCTACAGATACGCAGTATTTT; CDR3aa: CAISSGATDTQYF
d_gene: .; abundance: .; len: 15; j_gene: TRBJ1-1; v_gene: TRBV28; CDR3nt: TGTGCCAGCAGTTTAATTGTGAGGTTGAACACTGAAGCTTTCTTT; CDR3aa: CASSLIVRLNTEAFF
d_gene: TRBD1; abundance: .; len: 17; j_gene: TRBJ1-3; v_gene: TRBV9; CDR3nt: TGTGCCAGCAGCGTAGGTATGACAGGGGATATTGGAAACACCATATATTTT; CDR3aa: CASSVGMTGDIGNTIYF
d_gene: .; abundance: .; len: 10; j_gene: TRBJ1-1; v_gene: TRBV29-1; CDR3nt: TGCAGCGTTTACCAGGGGGAAGCTTTCTTT; CDR3aa: CSVYQGEAFF
d_gene: .; abundance: .; len: 15; j_gene: TRBJ2-7; v_gene: TRBV10-3; CDR3nt: TGTGCCATCAGTGAGTCCACAGGGAACCCTTACGAGCAGTACTTC; CDR3aa: CAISESTGNPYEQYF
d_gene: TRBD1; abundance: .; len: 14; j_gene: TRBJ1-5; v_gene: TRBV19; CDR3nt: TGTGCCACCCAGGGACAGGGGAACAATCAGCCCCAGCATTTT; CDR3aa: CATQGQGNNQPQHF
d_gene: .; abundance: .; len: 15; j_gene: TRBJ1-1; v_gene: TRBV7-9; CDR3nt: TGTGCCAGCAGTGGGTTCGCGGGGCAGTGGACTGAAGCTTTCTTT; CDR3aa: CASSGFAGQWTEAFF
d_gene: .; abundance: once; len: 12; j_gene: TRBJ2-5; v_gene: TRBV29-1; CDR3nt: TGCAGCGTTGACCAGGGACAAGAGACCCAGTACTTC; CDR3aa: CSVDQGQETQYF
d_gene: .; abundance: .; len: 12; j_gene: TRBJ2-3; v_gene: TRBV18; CDR3nt: TGTGCCAGCTCACCTTCAAGGGATACGCAGTATTTT; CDR3aa: CASSPSRDTQYF